This record concerns one T cell receptor (beta chain) sequence. The repertoire was sequenced with immunoSEQ multiplex PCR; TCRdb's copy has only in-frame clones and lacks some. The table lists nearly 40,000 clones, approximately 88% of them singletons. These data come from a study of blood T cell repertoires in COVID-19. Sequencing used peripheral blood. The source is a man aged 45-60 years with active or convalescent COVID-19.

The CDR3 sequence is CASTLQGANYGYTF. The CDR3 bases are TGTGCCAGCACGTTACAGGGGGCGAACTATGGCTACACCTTC. The V call is TRBV6-5, the J call TRBJ1-2; 9 positions match TRBD1. The CDR3 runs to 14 residues. V shed 7 bases, J shed 2 bases, and the junction held 5 bases outside the gene matches. Germline CDR1 reads MNHEY; CDR2 reads SVGAGI.